This T cell receptor (beta chain) was recorded in a study of T cell repertoires in cytomegalovirus infection. Overall study: In public TCR beta signatures, there were indications of both CMV infection and matching HLA type. Study-wide results and limits: HLA-C-restricted CMV-specific TCR beta clonotypes prevailed in the ex vivo response.

The CDR3 covers 16 residues. Looked up from germline, CDR1 is SGHVS and CDR2 is FQNEAQ. V lost 7 bases and J 2 bases, leaving 18 bases between the germline ends. TCRdb re-called the reads with MiXCR, one entry per CDR3 protein. The sample includes around 550,000 distinct CDR3 sequences, about a quarter of them seen just once. A remark on this clonotype: Its antigen is unknown.

This TCR came from a human donor in good health (CMV status not recorded). Some clones in this sample may be carry-over from other donors' samples. The chain uses TRBV7-8 and TRBJ2-1; a possible D gene is TRBD2 (6 bases). Sequenced input: PBMCs. The CDR3 sequence: CASTSEAWGAYNEQFF. CDR3 nucleotide sequence: TGTGCCAGCACCTCCGAGGCGTGGGGGGCCTACAATGAGCAGTTCTTC.